Listed here is a single TCR beta chain. Using immunoSEQ multiplex PCR, the repertoire was profiled, and TCRdb retains in-frame clones only, with some absent. Of about 38,000 clones listed, nearly 95% were seen once; the top ten hold around 0.4%. The entry originates in a study of T cell changes during pregnancy in multiple sclerosis. This CDR3 has 16 residues. Trimming stripped 4 bases from V and 6 bases from J, with 19 bases between. Per the germline V gene, CDR1 is MDHEN and CDR2 is SYDVKM. The sequenced sample was CD4+ T cells from peripheral blood mononuclear cells, obtained after pregnancy. The TCR was taken from a female donor in good health, enrolled as a control in a pregnancy study. The chain recombines TRBV28 with TRBJ1-5, with D uncertain. This CDR3 reads CASSSPDWGKGQPQHF. Written as DNA, the CDR3 is TGTGCCAGCAGTTCCCCGGACTGGGGTAAGGGTCAGCCCCAGCATTTT.